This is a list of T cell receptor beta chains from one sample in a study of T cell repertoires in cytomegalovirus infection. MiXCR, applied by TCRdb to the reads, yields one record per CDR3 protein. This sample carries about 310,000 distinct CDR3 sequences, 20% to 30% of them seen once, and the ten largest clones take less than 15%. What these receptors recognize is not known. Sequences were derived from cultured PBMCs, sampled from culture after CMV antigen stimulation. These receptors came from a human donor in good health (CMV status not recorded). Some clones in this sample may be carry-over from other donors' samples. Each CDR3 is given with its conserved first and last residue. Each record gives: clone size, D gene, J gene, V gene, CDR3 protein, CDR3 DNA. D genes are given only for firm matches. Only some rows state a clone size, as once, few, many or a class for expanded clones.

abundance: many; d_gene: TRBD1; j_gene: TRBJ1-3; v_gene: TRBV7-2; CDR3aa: CASSRQGWSGNTIYF; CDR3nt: TGTGCCAGCAGCCGACAGGGGTGGTCTGGAAACACCATATATTTT
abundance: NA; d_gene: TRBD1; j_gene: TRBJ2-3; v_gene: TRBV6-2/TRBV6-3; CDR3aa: CASSPRGTDTQYF; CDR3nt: TGTGCCAGCAGCCCCAGGGGGACAGATACGCAGTATTTT
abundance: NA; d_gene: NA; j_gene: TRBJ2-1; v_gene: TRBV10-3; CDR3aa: CAIRDNGNEQFF; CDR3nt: TGTGCCATCAGGGATAACGGAAATGAGCAGTTCTTC
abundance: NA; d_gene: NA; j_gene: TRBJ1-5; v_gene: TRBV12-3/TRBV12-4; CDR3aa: CASSFGQRLSQPQHF; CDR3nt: TGTGCCAGCAGTTTCGGTCAGAGATTAAGCCAGCCCCAGCATTTT
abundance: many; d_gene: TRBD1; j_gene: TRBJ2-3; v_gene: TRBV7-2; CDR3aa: CASSLSAQGAGDTQYF; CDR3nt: TGTGCCAGCAGCTTATCGGCTCAGGGGGCCGGAGATACGCAGTATTTT
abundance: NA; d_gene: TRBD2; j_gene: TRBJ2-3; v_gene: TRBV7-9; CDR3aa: CASSSPGLAGGTDTQYF; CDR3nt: TGTGCCAGCAGCTCCCCAGGACTAGCGGGAGGGACAGATACGCAGTATTTT
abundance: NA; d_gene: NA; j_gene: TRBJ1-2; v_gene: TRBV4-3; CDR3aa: CASSQERGGSRDGYTF; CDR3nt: TGCGCCAGCAGCCAAGAACGGGGGGGTTCCCGGGATGGCTACACCTTC
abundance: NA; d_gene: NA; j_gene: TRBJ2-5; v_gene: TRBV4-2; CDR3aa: CASSQDLSGGESETQYF; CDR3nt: TGTGCCAGCAGCCAAGATCTATCCGGGGGCGAGTCGGAGACCCAGTACTTC
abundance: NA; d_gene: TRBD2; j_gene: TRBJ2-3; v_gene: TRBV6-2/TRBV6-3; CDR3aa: CASSYSRASGTSTDTQYF; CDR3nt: TGTGCCAGCAGTTACTCGCGGGCTAGCGGGACTAGCACAGATACGCAGTATTTT
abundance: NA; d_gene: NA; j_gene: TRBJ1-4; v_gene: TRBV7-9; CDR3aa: CASSPAGTVQEKLFF; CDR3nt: TGTGCCAGCAGCCCCGCGGGGACCGTCCAAGAAAAACTGTTTTTT
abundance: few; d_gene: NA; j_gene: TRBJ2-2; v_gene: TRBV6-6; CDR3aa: CASTLMRLNTGELFF; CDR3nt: TGTGCCAGCACTTTAATGCGGCTGAACACCGGGGAGCTGTTTTTT
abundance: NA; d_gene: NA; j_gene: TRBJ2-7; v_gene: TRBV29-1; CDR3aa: CSVSTRTLEQYF; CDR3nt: TGCAGCGTCTCGACTAGAACCCTCGAGCAGTACTTC
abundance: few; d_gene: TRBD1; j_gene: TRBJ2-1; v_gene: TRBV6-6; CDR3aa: CASSTPGTGGNNEQFF; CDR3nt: TGTGCCAGCAGTACCCCCGGGACAGGGGGCAACAATGAGCAGTTCTTC
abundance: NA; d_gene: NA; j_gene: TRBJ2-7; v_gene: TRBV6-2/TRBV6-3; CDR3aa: CASSTGRTYEQYF; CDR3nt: TGTGCCAGCAGTACCGGACGGACCTACGAGCAGTACTTC
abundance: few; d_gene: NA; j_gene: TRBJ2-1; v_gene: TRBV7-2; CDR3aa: CASSLDIRSSYNEQFF; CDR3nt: TGTGCCAGCAGCTTAGATATAAGGAGCTCCTACAATGAGCAGTTCTTC
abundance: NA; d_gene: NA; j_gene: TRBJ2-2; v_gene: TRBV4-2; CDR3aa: CASSPRDGGAVTGELFF; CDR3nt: TGTGCCAGCAGCCCAAGAGACGGGGGCGCAGTGACCGGGGAGCTGTTTTTT
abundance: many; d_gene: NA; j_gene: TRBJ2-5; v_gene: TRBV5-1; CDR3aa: CASSLDPYRSYQETQYF; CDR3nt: TGCGCCAGCAGCTTGGATCCCTACAGGTCGTACCAAGAGACCCAGTACTTC
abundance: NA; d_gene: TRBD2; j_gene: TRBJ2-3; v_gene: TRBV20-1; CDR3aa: CSARDRSGRGADTQYF; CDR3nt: TGCAGTGCTAGAGATAGGAGCGGGAGAGGTGCAGATACGCAGTATTTT
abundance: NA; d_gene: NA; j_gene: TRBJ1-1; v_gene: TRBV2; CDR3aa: CASSESRITEAFF; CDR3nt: TGTGCCAGCAGTGAATCACGGATCACTGAAGCTTTCTTT
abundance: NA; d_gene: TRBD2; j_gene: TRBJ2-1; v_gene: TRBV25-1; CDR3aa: CASTRLSAGGLDEQFF; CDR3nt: TGTGCCAGCACCCGACTTTCGGCGGGAGGGCTTGATGAGCAGTTCTTC
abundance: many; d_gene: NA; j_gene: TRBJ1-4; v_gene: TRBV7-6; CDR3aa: CASSLGTTNEKLFF; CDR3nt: TGTGCCAGCAGCTTGGGGACTACTAATGAAAAACTGTTTTTT
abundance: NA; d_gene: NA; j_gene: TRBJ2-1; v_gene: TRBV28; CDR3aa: CASSSGGSGEDEQFF; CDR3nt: TGTGCCAGCAGCTCCGGAGGGTCGGGAGAGGATGAGCAGTTCTTC
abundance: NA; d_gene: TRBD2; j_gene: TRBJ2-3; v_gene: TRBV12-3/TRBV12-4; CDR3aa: CASSPGGGWDTQYF; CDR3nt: TGTGCCAGCAGTCCGGGGGGGGGCTGGGATACGCAGTATTTT
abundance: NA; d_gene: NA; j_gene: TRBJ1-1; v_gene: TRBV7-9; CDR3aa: CASSLASRLNTEAFF; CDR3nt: TGTGCCAGCAGCTTAGCGAGCAGGTTGAACACTGAAGCTTTCTTT
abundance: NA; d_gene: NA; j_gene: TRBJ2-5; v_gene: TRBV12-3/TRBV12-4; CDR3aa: CASSLVVQGETQYF; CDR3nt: TGTGCCAGCAGTTTGGTGGTACAGGGAGAGACCCAGTACTTC
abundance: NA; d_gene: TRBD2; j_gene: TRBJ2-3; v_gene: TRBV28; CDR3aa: CASSLTSPRDTQYF; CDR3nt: TGTGCCAGCAGTTTGACTAGCCCCCGGGATACGCAGTATTTT
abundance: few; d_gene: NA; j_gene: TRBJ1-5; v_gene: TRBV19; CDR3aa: CASSAPGGNQPQHF; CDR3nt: TGTGCCAGTAGTGCCCCAGGGGGCAATCAGCCCCAGCATTTT
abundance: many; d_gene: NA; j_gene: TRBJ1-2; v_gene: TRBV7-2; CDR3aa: CASSTAGPSGYGYTF; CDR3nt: TGTGCCAGCAGCACCGCAGGGCCTTCGGGCTATGGCTACACCTTC
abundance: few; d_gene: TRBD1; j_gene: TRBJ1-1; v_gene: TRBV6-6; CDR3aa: CASKGTGLNTEAFF; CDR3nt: TGTGCCAGCAAAGGGACAGGTTTGAACACTGAAGCTTTCTTT
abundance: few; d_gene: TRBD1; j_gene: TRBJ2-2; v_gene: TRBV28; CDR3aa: CASTLTWDRGNTGELFF; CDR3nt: TGTGCCAGCACCCTTACGTGGGACAGGGGCAACACCGGGGAGCTGTTTTTT
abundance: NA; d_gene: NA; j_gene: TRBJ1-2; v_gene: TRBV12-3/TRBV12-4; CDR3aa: CASSLAVMGGYTF; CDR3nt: TGTGCCAGCAGTCTGGCCGTGATGGGGGGCTACACCTTC
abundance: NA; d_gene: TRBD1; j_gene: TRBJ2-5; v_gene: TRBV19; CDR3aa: CASGTGVQETQYF; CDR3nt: TGTGCCAGTGGAACAGGGGTCCAAGAGACCCAGTACTTC
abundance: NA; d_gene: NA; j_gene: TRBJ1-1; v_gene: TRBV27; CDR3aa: CASSRGSMNTEAFF; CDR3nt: TGTGCCAGCAGCCGGGGTTCGATGAACACTGAAGCTTTCTTT
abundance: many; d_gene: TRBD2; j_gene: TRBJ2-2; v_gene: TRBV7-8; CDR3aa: CASSFNSGRYTGELFF; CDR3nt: TGTGCCAGCAGCTTCAATAGCGGGAGGTACACCGGGGAGCTGTTTTTT
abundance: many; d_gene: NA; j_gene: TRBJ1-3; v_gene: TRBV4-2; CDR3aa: CASSQDPSGAGNTIYF; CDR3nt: TGTGCCAGCAGCCAAGACCCTTCAGGGGCTGGAAACACCATATATTTT
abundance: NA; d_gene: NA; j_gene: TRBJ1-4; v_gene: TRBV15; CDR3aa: CATRAGSKLFF; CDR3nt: TGTGCCACTCGAGCAGGCTCCAAACTGTTTTTT
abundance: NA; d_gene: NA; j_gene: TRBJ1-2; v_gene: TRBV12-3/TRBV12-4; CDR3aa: CASSLLQGRGGYTF; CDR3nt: TGTGCCAGCAGTTTACTCCAGGGTAGGGGTGGCTACACCTTC